The T cell receptor (beta chain) under discussion was sequenced for a study of radiotherapy plus CTLA-4 blockade in lung cancer. Study-level information: Across the patients, objective responses occurred in more than 15%, and disease control in around 31%. Study conclusions and caveats: TCR clones originating in tumors grew in number in blood after radiotherapy plus ipilimumab. Among reported predictors of response, early blood T cell clone dynamics with interferon-beta performed best.

Worth noting for this clone: The target antigen is unknown.

CDR3 length equals 15 residues. Germline values: CDR1 SGHTA, CDR2 FQGNSA. V shed 1 base, J shed 4 bases, and the junction held 2 bases outside the gene matches. Focal radiation plus CTLA-4 blockade with ipilimumab was given to patients with chemo-refractory metastatic non-small-cell lung cancer. Here immunoSEQ multiplex PCR was the method, and the copy in TCRdb shows in-frame clones only, minus some. The data hold 35,000 or so clones, with 85% to 90% observed a single time. Here the sequenced sample was peripheral blood, taken from a patient treated with radiotherapy plus ipilimumab. The source is a human donor with non-small cell lung cancer who had stable disease on radiotherapy plus ipilimumab. This chain uses TRBV7-2 with TRBJ2-1, with 9 nucleotides matching TRBD1. The DNA of the CDR3 is TGTGCCAGCAGCTTAGACAGGGGGCGGTACAATGAGCAGTTCTTC. It specifies CASSLDRGRYNEQFF.